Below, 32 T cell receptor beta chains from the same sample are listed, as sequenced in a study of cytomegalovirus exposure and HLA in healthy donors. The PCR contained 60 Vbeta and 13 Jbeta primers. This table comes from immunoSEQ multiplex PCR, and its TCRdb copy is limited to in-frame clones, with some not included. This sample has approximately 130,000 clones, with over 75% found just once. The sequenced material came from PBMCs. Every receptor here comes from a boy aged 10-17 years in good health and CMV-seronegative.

CDR3 amino acids: CASSQADRDEQYF. In DNA, the CDR3 is TGCGCCAGCAGCCAAGCCGACAGGGACGAGCAGTACTTC. The chain links TRBV4-3 to TRBJ2-7, with TRBD1 identical over 7 bases. The CDR3 is 13 residues long. Losses at the gene ends were 1 base for V and 5 bases for J; bases not matched to a gene: 2. CDR1 is LGHNA, CDR2 YSLEER, per germline.

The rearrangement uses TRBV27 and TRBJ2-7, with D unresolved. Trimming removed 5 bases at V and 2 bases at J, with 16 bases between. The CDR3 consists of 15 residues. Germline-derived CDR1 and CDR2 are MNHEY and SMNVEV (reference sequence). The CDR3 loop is CASSAVSRLAYEQYF. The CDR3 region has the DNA TGTGCCAGCAGTGCGGTCAGTCGTTTGGCCTACGAGCAGTACTTC.

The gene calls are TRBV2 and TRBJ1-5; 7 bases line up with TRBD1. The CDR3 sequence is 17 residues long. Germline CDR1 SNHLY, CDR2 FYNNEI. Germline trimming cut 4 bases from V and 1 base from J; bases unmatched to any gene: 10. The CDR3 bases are TGTGCCAGCAGTGTGGGACAGAGTTCGGGGAGCAATCAGCCCCAGCATTTT. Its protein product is CASSVGQSSGSNQPQHF.

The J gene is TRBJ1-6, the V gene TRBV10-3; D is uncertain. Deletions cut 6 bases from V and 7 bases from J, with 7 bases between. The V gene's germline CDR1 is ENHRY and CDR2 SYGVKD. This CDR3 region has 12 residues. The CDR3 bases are TGTGCCATCAGACAGTACAATTCACCCCTCCACTTT. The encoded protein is CAIRQYNSPLHF.

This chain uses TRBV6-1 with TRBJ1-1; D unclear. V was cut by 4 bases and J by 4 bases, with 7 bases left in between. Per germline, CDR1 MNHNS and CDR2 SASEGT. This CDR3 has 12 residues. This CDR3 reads CASSVHSTEAFF. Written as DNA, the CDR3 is TGTGCCAGCAGTGTTCACAGCACTGAAGCTTTCTTT.

The CDR3 DNA reads TGTGCCAGCAGCTACCAAGGGGGCCCAAACGAGCAGTACTTC. The encoded protein is CASSYQGGPNEQYF. The chain uses TRBV7-2 and TRBJ2-7; 7 bases align to TRBD1. The germline V gene has CDR1 SGHTA and CDR2 FQGNSA. The CDR3 spans 14 residues. With 4 bases clipped from V and 5 bases from J, the junction kept 8 bases outside the gene matches.

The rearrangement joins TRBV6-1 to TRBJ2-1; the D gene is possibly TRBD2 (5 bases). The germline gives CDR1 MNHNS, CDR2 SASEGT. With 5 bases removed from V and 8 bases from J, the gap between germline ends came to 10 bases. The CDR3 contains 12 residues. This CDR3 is CASSRFSDEQFF. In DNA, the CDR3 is TGTGCCAGCAGTCGCTTTAGCGATGAGCAGTTCTTC.

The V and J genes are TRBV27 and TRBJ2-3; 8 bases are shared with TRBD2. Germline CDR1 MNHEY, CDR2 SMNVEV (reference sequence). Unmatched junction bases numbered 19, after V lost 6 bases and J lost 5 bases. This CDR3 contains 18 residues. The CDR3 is CASSPPFRAGRGVDTQYF. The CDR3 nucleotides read TGTGCCAGCAGCCCCCCCTTTCGAGCCGGGAGGGGGGTAGATACGCAGTATTTT.

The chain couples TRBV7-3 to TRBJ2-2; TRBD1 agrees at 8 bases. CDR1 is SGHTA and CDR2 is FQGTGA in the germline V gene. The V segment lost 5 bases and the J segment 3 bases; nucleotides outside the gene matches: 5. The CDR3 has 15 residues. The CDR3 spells CASSLQGADTGELFF. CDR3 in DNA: TGTGCCAGCAGCCTCCAGGGGGCGGACACCGGGGAGCTGTTTTTT. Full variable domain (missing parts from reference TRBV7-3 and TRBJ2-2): GAGVSQTPSNKVTEKGKYVELRCDPISGHTALYWYRQSLGQGPEFLIYFQGTGAADDSGLPNDRFFAVRPEGSVSTLKIQRTERGDSAVYLCASSLQGADTGELFFGEGSRLTVL.

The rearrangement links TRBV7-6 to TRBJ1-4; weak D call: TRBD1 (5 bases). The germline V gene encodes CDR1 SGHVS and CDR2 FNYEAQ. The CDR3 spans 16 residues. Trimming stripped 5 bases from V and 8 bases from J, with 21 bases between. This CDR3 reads CASSTRLQARGEKLFF. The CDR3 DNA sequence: TGTGCCAGCAGCACCCGGTTACAGGCCCGGGGGGAAAAACTGTTTTTT.

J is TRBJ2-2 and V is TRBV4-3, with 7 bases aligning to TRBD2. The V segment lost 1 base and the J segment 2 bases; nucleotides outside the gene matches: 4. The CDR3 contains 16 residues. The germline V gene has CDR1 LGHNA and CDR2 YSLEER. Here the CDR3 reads CASSQGLADNTGELFF. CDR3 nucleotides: TGCGCCAGCAGCCAAGGGCTAGCGGACAACACCGGGGAGCTGTTTTTT.

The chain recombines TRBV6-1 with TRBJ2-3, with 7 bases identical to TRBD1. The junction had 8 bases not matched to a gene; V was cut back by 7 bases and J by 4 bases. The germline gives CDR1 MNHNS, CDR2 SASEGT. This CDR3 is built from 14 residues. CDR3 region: CASKDRSESDTQYF. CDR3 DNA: TGTGCCAGCAAGGACAGGTCAGAGTCAGATACGCAGTATTTT.

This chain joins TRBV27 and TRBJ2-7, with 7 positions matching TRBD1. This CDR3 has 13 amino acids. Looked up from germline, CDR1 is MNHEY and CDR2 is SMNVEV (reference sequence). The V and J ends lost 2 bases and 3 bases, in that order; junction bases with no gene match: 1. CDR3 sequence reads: CASSLNRGYEQYF. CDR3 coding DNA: TGTGCCAGCAGTTTAAACAGGGGCTACGAGCAGTACTTC.

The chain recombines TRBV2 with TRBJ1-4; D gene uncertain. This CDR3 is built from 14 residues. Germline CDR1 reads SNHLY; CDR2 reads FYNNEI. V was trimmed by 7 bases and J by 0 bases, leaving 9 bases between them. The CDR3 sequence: CASNSIATNEKLFF. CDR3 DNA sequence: TGTGCCAGCAATAGCATTGCAACTAATGAAAAACTGTTTTTT.

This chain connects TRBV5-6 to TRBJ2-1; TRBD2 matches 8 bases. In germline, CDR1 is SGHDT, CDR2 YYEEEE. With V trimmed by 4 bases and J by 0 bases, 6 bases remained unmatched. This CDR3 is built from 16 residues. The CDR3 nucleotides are TGTGCCAGCAGCATTAAGCGGGGGAGCTCCTACAATGAGCAGTTCTTC. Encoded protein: CASSIKRGSSYNEQFF. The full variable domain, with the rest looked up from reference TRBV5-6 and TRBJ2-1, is DAGVTQSPTHLIKTRGQQVTLRCSPKSGHDTVSWYQQALGQGPQFIFQYYEEEERQRGNFPDRFSGHQFPNYSSELNVNALLLGDSALYLCASSIKRGSSYNEQFFGPGTRLTVL.

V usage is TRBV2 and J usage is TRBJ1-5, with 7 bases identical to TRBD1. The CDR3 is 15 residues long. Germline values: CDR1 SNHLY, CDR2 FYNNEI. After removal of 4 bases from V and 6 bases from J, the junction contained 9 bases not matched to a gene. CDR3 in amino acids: CASSVSAGGFQPQHF. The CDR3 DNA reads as TGTGCCAGCAGTGTATCCGCAGGGGGGTTTCAGCCCCAGCATTTT.

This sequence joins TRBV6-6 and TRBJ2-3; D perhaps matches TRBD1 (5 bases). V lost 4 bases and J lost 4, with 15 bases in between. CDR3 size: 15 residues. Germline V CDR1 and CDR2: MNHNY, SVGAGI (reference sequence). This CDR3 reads CASSSSRVRPDTQYF. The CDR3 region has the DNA TGTGCCAGCAGTTCCTCCAGGGTACGGCCAGATACGCAGTATTTT.

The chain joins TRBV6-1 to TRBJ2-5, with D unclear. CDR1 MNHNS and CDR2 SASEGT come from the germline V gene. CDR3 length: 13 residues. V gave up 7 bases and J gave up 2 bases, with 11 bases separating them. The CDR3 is CASTTTEQETQYF. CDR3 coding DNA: TGTGCCAGCACTACGACGGAGCAAGAGACCCAGTACTTC.

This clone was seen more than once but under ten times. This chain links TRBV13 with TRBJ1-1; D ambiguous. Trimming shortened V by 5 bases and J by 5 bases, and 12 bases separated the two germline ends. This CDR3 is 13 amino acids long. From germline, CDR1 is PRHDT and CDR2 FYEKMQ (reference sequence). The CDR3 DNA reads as TGTGCCAGCAGCCCGGCCGGGAGAACTGAAGCTTTCTTT. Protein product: CASSPAGRTEAFF.

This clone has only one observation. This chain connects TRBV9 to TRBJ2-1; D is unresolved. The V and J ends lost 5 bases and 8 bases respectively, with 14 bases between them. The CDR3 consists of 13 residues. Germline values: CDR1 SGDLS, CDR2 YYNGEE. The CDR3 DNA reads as TGTGCCAGCAGACCGTCCGCTGGCCATGAGCAGTTCTTC. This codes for CASRPSAGHEQFF. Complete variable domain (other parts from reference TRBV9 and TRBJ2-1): DSGVTQTPKHLITATGQRVTLRCSPRSGDLSVYWYQQSLDQGLQFLIQYYNGEERAKGNILERFSAQQFPDLHSELNLSSLELGDSALYFCASRPSAGHEQFFGPGTRLTVL.

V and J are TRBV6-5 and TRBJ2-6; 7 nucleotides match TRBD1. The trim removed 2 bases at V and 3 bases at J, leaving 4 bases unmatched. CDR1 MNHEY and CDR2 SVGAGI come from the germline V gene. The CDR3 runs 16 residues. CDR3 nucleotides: TGTGCCAGCAGTTACACAGGGGCGGGTGGGGCCAACGTCCTGACTTTC. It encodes CASSYTGAGGANVLTF.

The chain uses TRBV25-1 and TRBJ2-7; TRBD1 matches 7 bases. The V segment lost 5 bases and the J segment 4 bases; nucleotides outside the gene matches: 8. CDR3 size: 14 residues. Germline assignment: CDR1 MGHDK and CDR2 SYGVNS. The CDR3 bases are TGTGCCAGCAGTCCACGGGGACAGCGTTACGAGCAGTACTTC. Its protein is CASSPRGQRYEQYF.

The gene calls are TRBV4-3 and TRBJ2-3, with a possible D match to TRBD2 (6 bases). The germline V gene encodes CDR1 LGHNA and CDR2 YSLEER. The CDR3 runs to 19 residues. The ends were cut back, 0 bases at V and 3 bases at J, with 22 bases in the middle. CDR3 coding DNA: TGCGCCAGCAGCCAAGAACCCCCGGCGGAACTAGCAACTACAGATACGCAGTATTTT. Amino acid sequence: CASSQEPPAELATTDTQYF.

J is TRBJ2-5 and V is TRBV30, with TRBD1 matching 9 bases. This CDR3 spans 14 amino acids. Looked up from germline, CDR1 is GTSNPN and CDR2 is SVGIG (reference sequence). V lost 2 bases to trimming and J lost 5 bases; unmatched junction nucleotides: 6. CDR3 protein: CAWSLTGGYETQYF. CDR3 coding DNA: TGTGCCTGGAGTCTTACAGGGGGCTACGAGACCCAGTACTTC.

CDR3: CASSQDWFREGYGYTF. The CDR3 DNA is TGCGCCAGCAGCCAAGATTGGTTCAGGGAGGGATATGGCTACACCTTC. V and J are TRBV4-3 and TRBJ1-2; possible D gene TRBD1, 5 bases. V was pared by 0 bases and J by 5 bases, with 16 bases between. The CDR3 length is 16 residues. The germline CDR1 and CDR2 sequences are LGHNA and YSLEER.

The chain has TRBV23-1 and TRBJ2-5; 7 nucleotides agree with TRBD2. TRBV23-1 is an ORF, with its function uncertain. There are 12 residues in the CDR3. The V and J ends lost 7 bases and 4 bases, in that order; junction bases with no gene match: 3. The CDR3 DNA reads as TGCGCCAGCACCAGGGAGGGAGAGACCCAGTACTTC. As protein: CASTREGETQYF.

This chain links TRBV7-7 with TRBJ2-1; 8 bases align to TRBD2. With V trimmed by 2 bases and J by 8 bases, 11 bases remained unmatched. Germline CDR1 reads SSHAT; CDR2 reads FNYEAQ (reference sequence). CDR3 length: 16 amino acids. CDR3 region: CASSLRVRGGRDEQFF. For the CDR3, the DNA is TGTGCCAGCAGCTTACGCGTTCGCGGGGGGCGGGATGAGCAGTTCTTC.

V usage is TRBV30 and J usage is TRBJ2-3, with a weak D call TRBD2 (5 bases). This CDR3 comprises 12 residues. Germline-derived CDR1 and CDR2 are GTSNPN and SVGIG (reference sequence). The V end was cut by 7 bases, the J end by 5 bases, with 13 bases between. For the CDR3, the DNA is TGTGCCTTAGGGAATGCGGGAGATACGCAGTATTTT. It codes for CALGNAGDTQYF.

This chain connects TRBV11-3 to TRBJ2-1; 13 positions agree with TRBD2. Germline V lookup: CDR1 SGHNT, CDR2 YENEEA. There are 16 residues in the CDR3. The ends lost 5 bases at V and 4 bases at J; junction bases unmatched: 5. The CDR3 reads CASSPLAGGRYNEQFF. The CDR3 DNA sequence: TGTGCCAGCAGCCCACTAGCGGGAGGGCGATACAATGAGCAGTTCTTC.

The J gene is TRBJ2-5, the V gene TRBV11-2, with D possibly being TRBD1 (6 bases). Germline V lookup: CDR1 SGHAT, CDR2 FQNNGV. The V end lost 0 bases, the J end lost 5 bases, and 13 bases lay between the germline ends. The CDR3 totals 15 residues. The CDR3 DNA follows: TGTGCCAGCAGCTTAGATTTAGGGGGAATGGAGACCCAGTACTTC. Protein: CASSLDLGGMETQYF. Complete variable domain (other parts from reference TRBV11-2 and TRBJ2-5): EAGVAQSPRYKIIEKRQSVAFWCNPISGHATLYWYQQILGQGPKLLIQFQNNGVVDDSQLPKDRFSAERLKGVDSTLKIQPAKLEDSAVYLCASSLDLGGMETQYFGPGTRLLVL.

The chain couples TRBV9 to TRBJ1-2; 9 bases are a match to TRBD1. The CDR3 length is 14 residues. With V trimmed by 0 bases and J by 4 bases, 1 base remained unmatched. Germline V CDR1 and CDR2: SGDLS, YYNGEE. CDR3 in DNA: TGTGCCAGCAGCGTAGGGGACAGGGTCTATGGCTACACCTTC. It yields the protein CASSVGDRVYGYTF.

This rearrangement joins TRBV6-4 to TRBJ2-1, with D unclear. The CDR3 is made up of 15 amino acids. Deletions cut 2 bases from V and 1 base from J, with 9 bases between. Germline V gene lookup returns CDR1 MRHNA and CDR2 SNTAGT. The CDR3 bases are TGTGCCAGCAGTGACGGTACAGTTTCCTACAATGAGCAGTTCTTC. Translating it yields CASSDGTVSYNEQFF.